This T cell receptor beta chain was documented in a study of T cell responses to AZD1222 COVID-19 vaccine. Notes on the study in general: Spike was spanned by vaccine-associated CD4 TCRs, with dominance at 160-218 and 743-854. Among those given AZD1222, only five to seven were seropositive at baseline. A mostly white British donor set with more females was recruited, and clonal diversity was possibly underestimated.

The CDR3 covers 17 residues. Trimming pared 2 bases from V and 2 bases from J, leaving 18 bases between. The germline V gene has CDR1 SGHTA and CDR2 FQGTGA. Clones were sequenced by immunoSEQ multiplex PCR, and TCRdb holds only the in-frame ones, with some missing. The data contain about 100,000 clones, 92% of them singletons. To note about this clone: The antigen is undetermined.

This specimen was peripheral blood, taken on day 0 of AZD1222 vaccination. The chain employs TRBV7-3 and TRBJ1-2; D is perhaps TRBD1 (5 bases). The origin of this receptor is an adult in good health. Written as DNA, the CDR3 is TGTGCCAGCAGCTTATATCCAGGGTCGGAGGGCAACTATGGCTACACCTTC. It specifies CASSLYPGSEGNYGYTF. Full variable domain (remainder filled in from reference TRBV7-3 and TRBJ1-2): GAGVSQTPSNKVTEKGKYVELRCDPISGHTALYWYRQSLGQGPEFLIYFQGTGAADDSGLPNDRFFAVRPEGSVSTLKIQRTERGDSAVYLCASSLYPGSEGNYGYTFGSGTRLTVV.